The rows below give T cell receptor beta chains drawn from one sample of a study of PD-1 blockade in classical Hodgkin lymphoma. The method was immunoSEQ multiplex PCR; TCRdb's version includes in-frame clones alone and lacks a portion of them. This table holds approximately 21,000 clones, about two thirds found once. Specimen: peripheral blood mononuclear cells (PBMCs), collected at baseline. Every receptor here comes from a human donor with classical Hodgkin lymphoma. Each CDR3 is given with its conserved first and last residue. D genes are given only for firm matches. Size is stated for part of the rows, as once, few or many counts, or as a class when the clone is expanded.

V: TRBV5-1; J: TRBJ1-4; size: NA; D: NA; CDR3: CASSTGRTNEKLFF; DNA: TGCGCCAGCAGCACGGGACGGACTAATGAAAAACTGTTTTTT
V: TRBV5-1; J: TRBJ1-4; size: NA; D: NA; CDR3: CASSLGRSTNEKLFF; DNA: TGCGCCAGCAGCTTGGGAAGATCAACTAATGAAAAACTGTTTTTT
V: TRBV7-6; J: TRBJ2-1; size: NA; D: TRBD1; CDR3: CASSLGTGTYNEQFF; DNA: TGTGCCAGCAGCTTAGGGACAGGAACCTACAATGAGCAGTTCTTC
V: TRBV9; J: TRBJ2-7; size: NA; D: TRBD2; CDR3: CASSASGAAEYEQYF; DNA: TGTGCCAGCAGCGCCAGCGGGGCCGCTGAGTACGAGCAGTACTTC
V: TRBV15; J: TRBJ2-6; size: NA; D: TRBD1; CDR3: CATSRGPGGSAGANVLTF; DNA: TGTGCCACCAGCAGAGGTCCAGGGGGCTCAGCAGGGGCCAACGTCCTGACTTTC
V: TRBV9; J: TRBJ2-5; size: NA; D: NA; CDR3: CASSLGGGHQETQYF; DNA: TGTGCCAGCAGTTTGGGGGGCGGCCACCAAGAGACCCAGTACTTC
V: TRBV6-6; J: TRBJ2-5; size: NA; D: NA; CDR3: CASSYSEGETQYF; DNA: TGTGCCAGCAGTTACTCGGAAGGGGAGACCCAGTACTTC
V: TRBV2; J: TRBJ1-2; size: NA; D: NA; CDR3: CASSVETNYGYTF; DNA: TGTGCCAGCAGCGTTGAAACTAACTATGGCTACACCTTC
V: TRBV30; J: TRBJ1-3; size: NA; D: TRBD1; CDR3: CAWSFEAGGLGNTIYF; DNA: TGTGCCTGGAGTTTCGAGGCAGGGGGCCTTGGAAACACCATATATTTT
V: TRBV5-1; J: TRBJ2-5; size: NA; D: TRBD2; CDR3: CASTRAGEAQETQYF; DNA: TGCGCCAGCACCCGGGCGGGAGAAGCCCAAGAGACCCAGTACTTC
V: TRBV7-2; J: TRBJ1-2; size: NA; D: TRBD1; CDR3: CASSSRDRGSYGYTF; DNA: TGTGCCAGCAGCTCCCGGGACAGGGGATCCTATGGCTACACCTTC
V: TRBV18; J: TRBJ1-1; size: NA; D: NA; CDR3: CASSPQGYTEAFF; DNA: TGTGCCAGCTCACCACAGGGTTACACTGAAGCTTTCTTT
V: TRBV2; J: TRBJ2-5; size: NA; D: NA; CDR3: CASTGGLGETQYF; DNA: TGTGCCAGCACTGGGGGGTTGGGAGAGACCCAGTACTTC
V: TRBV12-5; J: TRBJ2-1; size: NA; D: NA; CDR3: CASGLTGRADNEQFF; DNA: TGTGCTAGTGGTTTGACAGGACGGGCGGACAATGAGCAGTTCTTC
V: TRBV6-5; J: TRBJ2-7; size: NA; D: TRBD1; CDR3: CASSYSDRYEQYF; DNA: TGTGCCAGCAGTTACTCGGACAGGTACGAGCAGTACTTC
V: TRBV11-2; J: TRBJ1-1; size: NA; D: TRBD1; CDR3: CASSLGYSNRGRGTEAFF; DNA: TGTGCCAGCAGCTTAGGCTATAGCAACAGGGGCAGGGGCACTGAAGCTTTCTTT
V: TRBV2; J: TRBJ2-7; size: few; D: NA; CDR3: CASTPWEWYEQYF; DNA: TGTGCCAGCACCCCATGGGAATGGTACGAGCAGTACTTC
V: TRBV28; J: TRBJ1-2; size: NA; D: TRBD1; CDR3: CASSFIDRGLYGYTF; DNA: TGTGCCAGCAGTTTTATCGACAGGGGGCTTTATGGCTACACCTTC
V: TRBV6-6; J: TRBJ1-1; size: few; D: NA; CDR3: CASVSTANTEAFF; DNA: TGTGCCAGCGTGAGCACCGCAAACACTGAAGCTTTCTTT
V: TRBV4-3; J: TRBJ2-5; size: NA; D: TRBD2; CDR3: CASSQDPAGGRWEQYF; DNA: TGCGCCAGCAGCCAAGATCCAGCGGGAGGGCGGTGGGAGCAGTACTTC
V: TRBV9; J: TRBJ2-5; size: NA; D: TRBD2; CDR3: CASSVGTSGGQETQYF; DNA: TGTGCCAGCAGCGTAGGGACTAGCGGGGGGCAAGAGACCCAGTACTTC
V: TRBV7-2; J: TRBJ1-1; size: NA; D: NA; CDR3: CASSLQGYTEAFF; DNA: TGTGCCAGCAGCCTACAGGGTTATACTGAAGCTTTCTTT
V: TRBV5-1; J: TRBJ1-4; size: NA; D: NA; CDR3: CASSLGRSTNEKLFF; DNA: TGCGCCAGCAGCTTGGGCCGGTCAACTAATGAAAAACTGTTTTTT
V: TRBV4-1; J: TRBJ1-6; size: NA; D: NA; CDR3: CASSHLRERRANSPLHF; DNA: TGCGCCAGCAGCCACCTCAGGGAACGTAGGGCGAATTCACCCCTCCACTTT
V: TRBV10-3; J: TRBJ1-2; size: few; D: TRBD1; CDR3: CAISAGGGTYGYTF; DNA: TGTGCCATCAGTGCAGGAGGGGGCACCTATGGCTACACCTTC
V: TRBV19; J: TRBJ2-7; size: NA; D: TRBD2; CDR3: CASSDLAGGPYEQYF; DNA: TGTGCCAGTAGTGATCTAGCGGGAGGTCCCTACGAGCAGTACTTC
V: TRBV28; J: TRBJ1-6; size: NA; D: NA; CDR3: CASGVVQGYNSPLHF; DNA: TGTGCCAGCGGAGTGGTCCAGGGCTATAATTCACCCCTCCACTTT
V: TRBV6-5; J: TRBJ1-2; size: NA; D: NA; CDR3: CASSLTADYGYTF; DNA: TGTGCCAGCAGTTTGACAGCCGACTATGGCTACACCTTC
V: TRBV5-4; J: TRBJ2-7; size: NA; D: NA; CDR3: CASSLKSPGQTYEQYF; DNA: TGTGCCAGCAGCCTGAAATCCCCCGGACAGACCTACGAGCAGTACTTC